This T cell receptor beta chain was sequenced for a study of blood T cell repertoires in COVID-19. At the level of the study: Both acute and convalescent COVID-19 samples were obtained from the United States, Italy and Spain. In each case, the material was cDNA or gDNA derived from T cells, B-cell-depleted T cells, or PBMCs.

Authors' methods: Nucleated cell number was recorded as an estimate derived from reference gene primer amplification. Assay: immunoSEQ multiplex PCR; the TCRdb copy retains only in-frame clones and omits some. The V and J calls and the clone size are those of that table, but D and trimming were determined from the DNA. The sample includes 93,000 or so clones, more than 70% seen only once; the top ten take approximately 3.4%. Germline V gene sequence: CDR1 SGHDT, CDR2 YYEEEE. The CDR3 runs 17 residues. Trimming stripped 1 base from V and 2 bases from J, with 13 bases between. This chain joins TRBV5-6 and TRBJ1-6, with D possibly TRBD1 on 6 matching bases. The clonotype comes from a woman aged 55-69 years with acute or convalescent COVID-19. Material for sequencing was peripheral blood. The CDR3 DNA reads TGTGCCAGCAGCTTGAGGGGGAGACCGACCTATAATTCACCCCTCCACTTT. Encoded protein: CASSLRGRPTYNSPLHF.